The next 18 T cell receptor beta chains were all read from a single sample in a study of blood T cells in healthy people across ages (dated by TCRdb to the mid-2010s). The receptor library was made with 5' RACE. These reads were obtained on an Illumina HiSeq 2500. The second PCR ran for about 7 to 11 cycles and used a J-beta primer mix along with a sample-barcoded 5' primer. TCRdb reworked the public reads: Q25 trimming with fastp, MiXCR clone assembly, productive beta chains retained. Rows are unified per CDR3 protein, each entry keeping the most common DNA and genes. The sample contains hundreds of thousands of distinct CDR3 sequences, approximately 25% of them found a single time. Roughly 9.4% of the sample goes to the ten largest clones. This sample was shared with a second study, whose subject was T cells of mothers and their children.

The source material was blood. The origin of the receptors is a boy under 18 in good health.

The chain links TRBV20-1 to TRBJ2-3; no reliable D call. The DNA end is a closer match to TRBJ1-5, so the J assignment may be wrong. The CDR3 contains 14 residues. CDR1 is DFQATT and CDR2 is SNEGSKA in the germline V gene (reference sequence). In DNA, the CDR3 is TGCAGTGCTAGAGATCCCCTAGCAACAGATACGCAGCATTTT. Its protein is CSARDPLATDTQHF.

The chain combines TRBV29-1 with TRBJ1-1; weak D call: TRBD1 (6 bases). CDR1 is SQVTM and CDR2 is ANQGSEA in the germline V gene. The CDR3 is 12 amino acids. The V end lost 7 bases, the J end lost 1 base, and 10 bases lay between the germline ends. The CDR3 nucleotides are TGCAGCGCTACGACAGGGAACACTGAAGCTTTCTTT. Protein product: CSATTGNTEAFF.

DNA of the CDR3: TGCAGTGCTGGCGAAGGGAGTTTAGAGACCCAGTACTTC. Its translation is CSAGEGSLETQYF. This sequence joins TRBV20-1 and TRBJ2-5, with a tentative D call TRBD2 (5 bases). The CDR3 spans 13 residues. Between the trimmed V and J ends, which lost 5 bases and 4 bases, there was a span of 14 bases. The germline V gene encodes CDR1 DFQATT and CDR2 SNEGSKA (reference sequence).

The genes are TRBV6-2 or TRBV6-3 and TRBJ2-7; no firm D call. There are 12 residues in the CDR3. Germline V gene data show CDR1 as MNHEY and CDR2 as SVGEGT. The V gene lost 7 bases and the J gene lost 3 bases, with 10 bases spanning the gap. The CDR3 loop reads CASNGNNYEQYF. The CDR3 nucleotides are TGTGCCAGCAATGGAAACAACTACGAGCAGTACTTC.

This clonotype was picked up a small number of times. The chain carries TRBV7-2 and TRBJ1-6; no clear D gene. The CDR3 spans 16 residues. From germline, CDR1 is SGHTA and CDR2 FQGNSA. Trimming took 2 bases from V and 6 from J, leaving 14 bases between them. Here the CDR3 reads CASSLPRYSPNSPLHF. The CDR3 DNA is TGTGCCAGCAGCTTACCGAGATATTCTCCTAATTCACCCCTCCACTTT.

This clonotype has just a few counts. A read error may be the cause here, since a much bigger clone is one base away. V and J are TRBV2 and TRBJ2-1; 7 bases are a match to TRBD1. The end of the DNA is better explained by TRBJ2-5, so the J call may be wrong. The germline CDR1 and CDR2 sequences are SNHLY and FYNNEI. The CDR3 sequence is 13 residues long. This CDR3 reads CASRRDSQETQYF. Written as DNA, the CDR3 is TGTGCCAGCCGTCGGGACAGCCAAGAGACCCAGTACTTC.

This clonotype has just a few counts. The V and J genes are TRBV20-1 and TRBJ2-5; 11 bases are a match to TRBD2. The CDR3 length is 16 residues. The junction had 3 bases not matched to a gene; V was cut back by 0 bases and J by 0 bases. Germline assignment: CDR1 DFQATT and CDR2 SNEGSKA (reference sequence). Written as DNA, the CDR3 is TGCAGTGCTAGAGATAGGACTAGCGGGTACCAAGAGACCCAGTACTTC. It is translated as CSARDRTSGYQETQYF.

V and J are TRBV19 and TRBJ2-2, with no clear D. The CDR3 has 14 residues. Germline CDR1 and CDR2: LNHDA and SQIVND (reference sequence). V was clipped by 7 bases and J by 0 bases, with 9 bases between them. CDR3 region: CASTRQANTGELFF. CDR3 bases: TGTGCCAGTACACGACAAGCGAACACCGGGGAGCTGTTTTTT.

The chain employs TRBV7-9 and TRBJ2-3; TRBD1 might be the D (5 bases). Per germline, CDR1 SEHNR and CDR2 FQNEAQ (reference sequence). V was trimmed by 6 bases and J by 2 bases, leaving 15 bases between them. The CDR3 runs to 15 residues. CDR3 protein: CASRLGLLNTDTQYF. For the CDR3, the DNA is TGTGCCAGCAGGTTGGGGCTATTGAACACAGATACGCAGTATTTT.

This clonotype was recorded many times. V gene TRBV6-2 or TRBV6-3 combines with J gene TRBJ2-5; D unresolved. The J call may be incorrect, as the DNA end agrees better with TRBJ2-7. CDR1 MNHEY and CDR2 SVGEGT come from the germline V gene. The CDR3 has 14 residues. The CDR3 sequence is CASSYGGGSYEQYF. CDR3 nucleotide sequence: TGTGCCAGCAGTTACGGTGGTGGGTCCTACGAGCAGTACTTC.

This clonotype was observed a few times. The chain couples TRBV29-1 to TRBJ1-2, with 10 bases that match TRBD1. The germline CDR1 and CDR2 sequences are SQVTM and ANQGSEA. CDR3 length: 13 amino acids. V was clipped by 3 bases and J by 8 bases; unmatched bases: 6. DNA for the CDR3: TGCAGCGTTGAGAAGACAGGGGGCGGCGGCTACACCTTC. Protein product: CSVEKTGGGGYTF. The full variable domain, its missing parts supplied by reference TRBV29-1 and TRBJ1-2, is SAVISQKPSRDICQRGTSLTIQCQVDSQVTMMFWYRQQPGQSLTLIATANQGSEATYESGFVIDKFPISRPNLTFSTLTVSNMSPEDSSIYLCSVEKTGGGGYTFGSGTRLTVV.

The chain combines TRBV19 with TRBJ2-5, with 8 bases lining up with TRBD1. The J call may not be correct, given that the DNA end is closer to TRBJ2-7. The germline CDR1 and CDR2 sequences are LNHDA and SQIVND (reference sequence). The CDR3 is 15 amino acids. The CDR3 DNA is TGTGCCAGTAGTTCGCGATCGACAGGGGACTACGAGCAGTACTTC. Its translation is CASSSRSTGDYEQYF.

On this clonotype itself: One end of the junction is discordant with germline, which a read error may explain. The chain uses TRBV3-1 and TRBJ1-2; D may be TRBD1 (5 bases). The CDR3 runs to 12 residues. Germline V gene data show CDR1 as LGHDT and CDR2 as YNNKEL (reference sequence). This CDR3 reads CASSQGGGAGTF. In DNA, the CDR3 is TGTGCCAGCAGCCAAGGGGGCGGCGCTGGCACTTTC. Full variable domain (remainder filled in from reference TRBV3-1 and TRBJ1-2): DTAVSQTPKYLVTQMGNDKSIKCEQNLGHDTMYWYKQDSKKFLKIMFSYNNKELIINETVPNRFSPKSPDKAHLNLHINSLELGDSAVYFCASSQGGGAGTFGSGTRLTVV.

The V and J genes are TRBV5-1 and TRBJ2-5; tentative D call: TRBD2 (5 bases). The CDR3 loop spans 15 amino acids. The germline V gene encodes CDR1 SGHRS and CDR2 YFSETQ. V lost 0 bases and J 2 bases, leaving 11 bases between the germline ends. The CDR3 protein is CASSLGEGRQETQYF. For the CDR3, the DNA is TGCGCCAGCAGCTTGGGAGAGGGAAGACAAGAGACCCAGTACTTC. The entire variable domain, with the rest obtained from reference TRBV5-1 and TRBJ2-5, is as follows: KAGVTQTPRYLIKTRGQQVTLSCSPISGHRSVSWYQQTPGQGLQFLFEYFSETQRNKGNFPGRFSGRQFSNSRSEMNVSTLELGDSALYLCASSLGEGRQETQYFGPGTRLLVL.

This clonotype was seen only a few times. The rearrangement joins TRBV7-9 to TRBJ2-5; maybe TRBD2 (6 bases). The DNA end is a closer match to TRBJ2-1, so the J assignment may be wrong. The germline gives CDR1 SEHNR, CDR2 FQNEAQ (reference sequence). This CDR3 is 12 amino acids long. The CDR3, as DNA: TGTGCCAGCAGCTTAAGTTTGGGACTTCAGTTCTTC. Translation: CASSLSLGLQFF.

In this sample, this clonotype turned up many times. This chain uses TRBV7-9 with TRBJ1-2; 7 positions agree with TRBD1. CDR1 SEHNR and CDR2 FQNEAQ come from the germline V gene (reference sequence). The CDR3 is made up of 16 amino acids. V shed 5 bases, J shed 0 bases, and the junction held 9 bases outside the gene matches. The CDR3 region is CASSPRGTASNYGYTF. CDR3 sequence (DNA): TGTGCCAGCAGCCCCAGGGGGACAGCCTCTAACTATGGCTACACCTTC.

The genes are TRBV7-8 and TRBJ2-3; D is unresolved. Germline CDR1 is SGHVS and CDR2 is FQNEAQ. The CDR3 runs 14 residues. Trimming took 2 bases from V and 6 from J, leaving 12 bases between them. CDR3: CASSLRALTDTQYF. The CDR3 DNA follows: TGTGCCAGCAGCTTACGGGCGCTGACCGATACGCAGTATTTT.

The CDR3 DNA follows: TGTGCCTGGATACGGGGGCGAGGCCTCTCTGGGGCCAACGTCCTGACTTTC. Its translation: CAWIRGRGLSGANVLTF. The rearrangement joins TRBV30 to TRBJ2-6; the D call may be TRBD1 or TRBD2 (6 bases each). CDR1 and CDR2 (germline): GTSNPN, SVGIG (reference sequence). V gave up 4 bases and J gave up 0 bases, with 16 bases separating them. This CDR3 contains 17 residues.